The 24 T cell receptor beta chains below come from one sample, sequenced in a study of shared clonotypes between healthy human individuals. TCRdb keeps only in-frame clones here, not all; method: immunoSEQ multiplex PCR. The repertoire includes around 2.3 million clones, roughly 95% of them detected once, and roughly 0.13% sits in the top ten. Sample: naive CD4+ T cells sorted from blood. Documented subset: CD45RA+ positively selected. The receptors were sampled from a man aged 18 to 29 in good health.

The chain has TRBV28 and TRBJ1-5; the D gene is possibly TRBD1 (5 bases). V was trimmed by 3 bases and J by 4 bases, leaving 13 bases between them. Per the germline V gene, CDR1 is MDHEN and CDR2 is SYDVKM. The CDR3 sequence is 15 residues long. The DNA for the CDR3 is TGTGCCAGCAGTTTCAGAGGGGTCGGGAATCAGCCCCAGCATTTT. This encodes CASSFRGVGNQPQHF.

The CDR3 DNA reads as TGCGCCAGCAGCCAAGGCATAGCGGTAGGCCAGCCCCAGCATTTT. Protein: CASSQGIAVGQPQHF. This chain connects TRBV4-1 to TRBJ1-5; D gene uncertain. CDR1 and CDR2 (germline): MGHRA, YSYEKL. The V gene lost 1 base and the J gene lost 7 bases, with 14 bases spanning the gap. The CDR3 length is 15 residues.

This rearrangement joins TRBV5-6 to TRBJ2-5, with D maybe TRBD2 (6 bases). CDR1 is SGHDT, CDR2 YYEEEE, per germline. V lost 4 bases and J 2 bases, leaving 21 bases between the germline ends. The CDR3 consists of 17 residues. The CDR3 DNA reads as TGTGCCAGCAGCGGAATACAATCAGGGACTTCGCAAGAGACCCAGTACTTC. Protein sequence: CASSGIQSGTSQETQYF.

The chain recombines TRBV2 with TRBJ2-1, with TRBD2 matching 13 bases. The germline CDR1 and CDR2 sequences are SNHLY and FYNNEI. The CDR3 totals 15 residues. V gave up 7 bases and J gave up 9 bases; unmatched junction bases: 9. As DNA, the CDR3 is TGTGCCAGCAAAGGGGGACTAGCGGGGCCAGGTGAGCAGTTCTTC. Encoded protein: CASKGGLAGPGEQFF.

The genes are TRBV5-1 and TRBJ2-7; D is ambiguous. V lost 4 bases and J 0 bases, leaving 11 bases between the germline ends. CDR1 SGHRS and CDR2 YFSETQ come from the germline V gene. CDR3 length equals 14 residues. The CDR3 DNA reads as TGCGCCAGCAGCCTAGACAAAATCTCCTACGAGCAGTACTTC. Residues: CASSLDKISYEQYF.

The CDR3 loop is CASSFRVSREKLFF. The CDR3 nucleotides read TGTGCCAGCAGTTTCCGGGTATCGAGAGAAAAACTGTTTTTT. The rearrangement joins TRBV28 to TRBJ1-4; D not resolved. The CDR3 length is 14 residues. The germline CDR1 and CDR2 sequences are MDHEN and SYDVKM. V dropped 3 bases and J dropped 8 bases, with 13 bases sitting between them.

The V call is TRBV20-1, the J call TRBJ1-2; D is uncertain. Between the trimmed V and J ends, which lost 1 base and 8 bases, there was a span of 5 bases. Germline values: CDR1 DFQATT, CDR2 SNEGSKA (reference sequence). The CDR3 consists of 10 residues. The CDR3 DNA reads as TGCAGTGCTAGAGTTGGCGGCTACACCTTC. Amino acid sequence: CSARVGGYTF.

As to this clone: This CDR3 is also generated by other DNA sequences in the sample. This sequence joins TRBV19 and TRBJ2-7, with D maybe TRBD2 (5 bases). CDR3 length: 15 amino acids. Germline-derived CDR1 and CDR2 are LNHDA and SQIVND (reference sequence). Trimming removed 3 bases at V and 0 bases at J, with 12 bases between. CDR3 residues: CASSIVSASSYEQYF. The CDR3, as DNA: TGTGCCAGTAGTATCGTTAGCGCCAGCTCCTACGAGCAGTACTTC.

The chain recombines TRBV5-6 with TRBJ1-6, with D possibly being TRBD1 (6 bases). The CDR3 runs 15 residues. Germline assignment: CDR1 SGHDT and CDR2 YYEEEE. V was trimmed by 3 bases and J by 7 bases, leaving 14 bases between them. CDR3 in amino acids: CASSYTGTINSPLHF. The CDR3 DNA sequence: TGTGCCAGCAGCTACACGGGGACAATAAATTCACCCCTCCACTTT. Full variable domain (missing parts from reference TRBV5-6 and TRBJ1-6): DAGVTQSPTHLIKTRGQQVTLRCSPKSGHDTVSWYQQALGQGPQFIFQYYEEEERQRGNFPDRFSGHQFPNYSSELNVNALLLGDSALYLCASSYTGTINSPLHFGNGTRLTVT.

V gene TRBV14 combines with J gene TRBJ2-7; 14 nucleotides match TRBD2. CDR3 length: 17 residues. Germline CDR1 and CDR2: SGHDN and FVKESK. The trim removed 0 bases at V and 4 bases at J, leaving 5 bases unmatched. CDR3 bases: TGTGCCAGCAGCCAAGAGACTAGCGGGAGGGGCAAATACGAGCAGTACTTC. Amino acids: CASSQETSGRGKYEQYF.

The rearrangement uses TRBV5-6 and TRBJ2-3, with D perhaps matching TRBD1 or TRBD2 (5 bases each). CDR1 SGHDT and CDR2 YYEEEE come from the germline V gene. This CDR3 has 17 residues. V was clipped by 0 bases and J by 3 bases, with 17 bases between them. CDR3 amino acids: CASSLAVGERRTDTQYF. The CDR3 nucleotides are TGTGCCAGCAGCTTGGCCGTGGGGGAGAGGAGGACAGATACGCAGTATTTT.

The table lists this clone with a few counts. The rearrangement uses TRBV7-6 and TRBJ1-1; D remains ambiguous. Germline V gene data show CDR1 as SGHVS and CDR2 as FNYEAQ. This CDR3 region has 13 residues. V was clipped by 5 bases and J by 1 base, with 8 bases between them. The CDR3 loop is CASSRIGNTEAFF. In nucleotides, the CDR3 is TGTGCCAGCAGCCGCATAGGGAACACTGAAGCTTTCTTT. Together with reference TRBV7-6 and TRBJ1-1, the CDR3 gives the full variable domain: GAGVSQSPRYKVTKRGQDVALRCDPISGHVSLYWYRQALGQGPEFLTYFNYEAQQDKSGLPNDRFSAERPEGSISTLTIQRTEQRDSAMYRCASSRIGNTEAFFGQGTRLTVV.

The table lists this clone with a few counts. The V and J genes are TRBV19 and TRBJ2-7; 8 bases match TRBD1. V was clipped by 4 bases and J by 2 bases; unmatched bases: 10. Germline CDR1 reads LNHDA; CDR2 reads SQIVND (reference sequence). This CDR3 has 16 residues. The CDR3 reads CASSSAGQGLTYEQYF. The CDR3 bases are TGTGCCAGTAGTAGCGCCGGACAGGGATTGACCTACGAGCAGTACTTC.

The CDR3 DNA reads as TGTGCCAGCAGCTCCTCAGACAGAGTGGCCTACGAGCAGTACTTC. Residues: CASSSSDRVAYEQYF. The V gene is TRBV7-2, the J gene TRBJ2-7; D perhaps matches TRBD1 (5 bases). Germline CDR1 is SGHTA and CDR2 is FQGNSA. V gave up 4 bases and J gave up 2 bases, with 15 bases separating them. This CDR3 spans 15 amino acids.

This clone was detected only once. The chain joins TRBV29-1 to TRBJ2-7; D may be TRBD1 or TRBD2 (5 bases each). The CDR3 extends over 14 amino acids. Looked up from germline, CDR1 is SQVTM and CDR2 is ANQGSEA. Trimming pared 4 bases from V and 0 bases from J, leaving 13 bases between. CDR3 DNA sequence: TGCAGCGTTGCCGAGGGACCCCACTCCTACGAGCAGTACTTC. Translated: CSVAEGPHSYEQYF.

The chain uses TRBV19 and TRBJ1-6; 7 nucleotides agree with TRBD1. The length of the CDR3 is 15 residues. V lost 6 bases, J lost 7 bases, and 9 bases stayed unmatched. Germline V gives CDR1 LNHDA, CDR2 SQIVND (reference sequence). The chain's CDR3 is CASRHRGYENSPLHF. In DNA form, the CDR3 reads TGTGCCAGTAGACACAGGGGTTATGAAAATTCACCCCTCCACTTT.

The J gene is TRBJ2-7, the V gene TRBV5-4; D tentatively reads TRBD1 or TRBD2 (6 bases each). Per germline, CDR1 SGHNT and CDR2 YYREEE (reference sequence). The V end lost 4 bases, the J end lost 5 bases, and 19 bases lay between the germline ends. The CDR3 loop spans 15 amino acids. CDR3 loop: CASSGGGLGSDEQYF. The CDR3 coding sequence is TGTGCCAGCAGCGGAGGGGGGCTTGGGAGCGACGAGCAGTACTTC.

The chain has TRBV7-2 and TRBJ1-5, with D possibly matching TRBD1 (6 bases). Per germline, CDR1 SGHTA and CDR2 FQGNSA. V lost 5 bases and J lost 1, with 9 bases in between. This CDR3 has 14 amino acids. The CDR3 DNA follows: TGTGCCAGCAGCGCAGGGGAGAGCAATCAGCCCCAGCATTTT. Amino acids: CASSAGESNQPQHF. The variable domain in full, with the rest retrieved from reference TRBV7-2 and TRBJ1-5, is GAGVSQSPSNKVTEKGKDVELRCDPISGHTALYWYRQSLGQGLEFLIYFQGNSAPDKSGLPSDRFSAERTGGSVSTLTIQRTQQEDSAVYLCASSAGESNQPQHFGDGTRLSIL.

The chain couples TRBV14 to TRBJ2-4; no clear D. Trimming cost V 3 bases and J 9 bases, with 9 bases left between them. The CDR3 has 12 residues. CDR1 is SGHDN, CDR2 FVKESK, per germline. The CDR3 sequence is CASSQGYGIQYF. As DNA, the CDR3 is TGTGCCAGCAGCCAGGGGTATGGCATTCAGTACTTC.

Turning to this clone: Other DNA sequences in the sample encode the same CDR3. The rearrangement links TRBV6-4 to TRBJ2-1; TRBD2 agrees at 10 bases. Germline-derived CDR1 and CDR2 are MRHNA and SNTAGT. This CDR3 spans 15 amino acids. J lost 3 bases, V lost 4 bases, and 3 bases had no gene match. The CDR3 DNA follows: TGTGCCAGCAGTGTACTAGCGGGGTTCTACAATGAGCAGTTCTTC. It translates to CASSVLAGFYNEQFF.

J is TRBJ2-3 and V is TRBV11-2; D is tentatively TRBD1 or TRBD2 (5 bases each). Germline V gene data show CDR1 as SGHAT and CDR2 as FQNNGV. The V and J ends lost 0 bases and 4 bases respectively, with 11 bases between them. The CDR3 length is 15 residues. CDR3 sequence: CASSLDGTAADTQYF. In DNA, the CDR3 is TGTGCCAGCAGCTTAGATGGGACGGCGGCAGATACGCAGTATTTT.

This clone came up once. The CDR3 end shows no conserved phenylalanine or tryptophan, and so a read error is likely. No DNA is shown, since the ends of the CDR3 on it are uncertain; the CDR3 is the one TCRdb lists. The chain's CDR3 is CASSLKHA. The chain links TRBV27 to TRBJ2-7; the listed D gene, TRBD2, was not tested against the DNA. Both ends counted, the CDR3 spans 8 residues. CDR1 MNHEY and CDR2 SMNVEV come from the germline V gene (reference sequence).

The chain combines TRBV28 with TRBJ2-2, with TRBD2 as a possible D gene (6 bases). The germline V gene has CDR1 MDHEN and CDR2 SYDVKM. V was clipped by 5 bases and J by 12 bases, with 10 bases between them. The CDR3 contains 11 residues. The CDR3 DNA follows: TGTGCCAGCAGTGGGAGGATGAAGCTGTTTTTT. Its translation is CASSGRMKLFF. The full variable domain, in which reference TRBV28 and TRBJ2-2 provide the parts outside the CDR3, is DVKVTQSSRYLVKRTGEKVFLECVQDMDHENMFWYRQDPGLGLRLIYFSYDVKMKEKGDIPEGYSVSREKKERFSLILESASTNQTSMYLCASSGRMKLFFGEGSRLTVL.

The chain links TRBV9 to TRBJ2-7; TRBD2 might be the D (6 bases). There are 15 residues in the CDR3. Germline V gives CDR1 SGDLS, CDR2 YYNGEE. The V end lost 0 bases, the J end lost 2 bases, and 12 bases lay between the germline ends. The CDR3 here is CASSVGDWIAYEQYF. CDR3 sequence (DNA): TGTGCCAGCAGCGTAGGGGACTGGATTGCCTACGAGCAGTACTTC. Using reference TRBV9 and TRBJ2-7 for the parts outside the CDR3, the full variable domain is DSGVTQTPKHLITATGQRVTLRCSPRSGDLSVYWYQQSLDQGLQFLIQYYNGEERAKGNILERFSAQQFPDLHSELNLSSLELGDSALYFCASSVGDWIAYEQYFGPGTRLTVT.